Here is one T cell receptor beta chain with its context. These data are taken from a study of shared T cell receptors in the human thymus. The CDR3 totals 13 residues. Germline CDR1 ENHRY, CDR2 SYGVKD. Trimming removed 11 bases at V and 1 base at J, with 14 bases between. Some clones are missing from TCRdb's copy, which holds only in-frame ones; the method was immunoSEQ multiplex PCR. The table has some 640,000 clones, roughly 86% seen once; the top ten hold under 0.01%. In addition, the sample was reused for a study of human thymus T cells.

The material sequenced was thymocytes. The V gene is TRBV10-3, the J gene TRBJ1-1, with D perhaps TRBD1 (5 bases). The origin of this receptor is a boy under two years old with a congenital heart defect. The CDR3 DNA sequence: TGTGCCGCCCGAGCAGGGTCGAACACTGAAGCTTTCTTT. As protein: CAARAGSNTEAFF.